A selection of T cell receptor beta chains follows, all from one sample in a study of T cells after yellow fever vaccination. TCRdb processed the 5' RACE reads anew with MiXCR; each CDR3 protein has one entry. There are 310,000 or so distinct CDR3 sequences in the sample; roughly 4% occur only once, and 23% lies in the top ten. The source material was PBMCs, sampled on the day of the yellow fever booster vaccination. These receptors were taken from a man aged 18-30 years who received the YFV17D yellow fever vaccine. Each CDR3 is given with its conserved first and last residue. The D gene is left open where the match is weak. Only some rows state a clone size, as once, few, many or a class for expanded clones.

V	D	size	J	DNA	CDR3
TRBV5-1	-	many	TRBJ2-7	TGCGCCAGCAGCTGGGACTTCTACGAGCAGTACTTC	CASSWDFYEQYF
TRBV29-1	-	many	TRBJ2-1	TGCAGCGACCGACAGGATGGCAGCTCCTACAATGAGCAGTTCTTC	CSDRQDGSSYNEQFF
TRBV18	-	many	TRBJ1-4	TGTGCCAGCTCACCCGTCTCAAATGAAAAACTGTTTTTT	CASSPVSNEKLFF
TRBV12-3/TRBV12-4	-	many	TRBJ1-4	TGTGCCAGCAGTACTAGGGGCCTATCTGAAAAACTGTTTTTT	CASSTRGLSEKLFF
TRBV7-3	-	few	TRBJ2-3	TGTGCCAGCAGCTTATATGGGGGAAGATCTACAGATACGCAGTATTTT	CASSLYGGRSTDTQYF
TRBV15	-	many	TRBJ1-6	TGTGCCACCAGCAGAGATCCAGGGGTAGATAATTCACCCCTCCACTTT	CATSRDPGVDNSPLHF
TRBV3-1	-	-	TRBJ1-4	TGTGCCAGCAGCCAAGTGGCGGAAAAACTGTTTTTT	CASSQVAEKLFF
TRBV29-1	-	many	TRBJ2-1	TGCAGCGGGAGGGACACCCCGAATGAGCAGTTCTTC	CSGRDTPNEQFF
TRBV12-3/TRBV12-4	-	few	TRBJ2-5	TGTGCCAGCAGTGACAGTGCAGGGGGAGGGACCCAGTACTTC	CASSDSAGGGTQYF
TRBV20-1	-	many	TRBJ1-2	TGCAGTGCTAGAGAGGGTGATGGCTACACCTTC	CSAREGDGYTF
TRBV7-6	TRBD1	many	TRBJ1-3	TGTGCCAGCAGCTTAGACAGGGGCTCTGGAAACACCATATATTTT	CASSLDRGSGNTIYF
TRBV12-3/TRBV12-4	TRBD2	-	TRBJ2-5	TGTGCCAGCAGTTTATGGCGGGGGGAGACCCAGTACTTC	CASSLWRGETQYF
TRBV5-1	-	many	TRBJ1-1	TGCGCCAGCACCCCGCGGGCGGGTATGGCCGGCGTCCTGAACACTGAAGCTTTCTTT	CASTPRAGMAGVLNTEAFF
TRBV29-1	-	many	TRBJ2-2	TGCAGCTCCCGGACAGCGAACACCGGGGAGCTGTTTTTT	CSSRTANTGELFF